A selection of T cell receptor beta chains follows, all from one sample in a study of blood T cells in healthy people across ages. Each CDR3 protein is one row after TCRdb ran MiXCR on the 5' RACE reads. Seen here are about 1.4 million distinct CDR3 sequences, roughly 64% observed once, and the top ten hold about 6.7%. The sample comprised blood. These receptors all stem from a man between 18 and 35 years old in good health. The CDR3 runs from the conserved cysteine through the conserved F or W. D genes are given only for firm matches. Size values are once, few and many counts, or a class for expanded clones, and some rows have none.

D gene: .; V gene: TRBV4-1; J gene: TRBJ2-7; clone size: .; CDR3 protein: CASSQQGFEQYF; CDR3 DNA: TGCGCCAGCAGCCAACAGGGATTCGAGCAGTACTTC
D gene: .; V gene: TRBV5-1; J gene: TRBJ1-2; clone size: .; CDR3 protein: CASSLDVDFYGYTF; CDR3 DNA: TGCGCCAGCAGCTTGGATGTGGACTTCTATGGCTACACCTTC
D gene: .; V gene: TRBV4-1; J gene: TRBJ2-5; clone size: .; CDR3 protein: CASSQARGLQETQYF; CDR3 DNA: TGCGCCAGCAGCCAAGCTCGGGGTCTTCAAGAGACCCAGTACTTC
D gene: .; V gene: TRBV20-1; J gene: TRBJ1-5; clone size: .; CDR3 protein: CSARDSGGWNQPQHF; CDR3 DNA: TGCAGTGCTAGAGATTCGGGAGGTTGGAATCAGCCCCAGCATTTT
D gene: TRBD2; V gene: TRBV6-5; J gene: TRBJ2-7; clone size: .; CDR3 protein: CATQREGGYEQYF; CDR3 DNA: TGTGCCACCCAGCGGGAGGGGGGATACGAGCAGTACTTC
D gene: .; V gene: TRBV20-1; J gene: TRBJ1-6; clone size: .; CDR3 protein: CSAETGRPNSPLHF; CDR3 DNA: TGCAGTGCGGAGACGGGCAGGCCTAATTCACCCCTCCACTTT
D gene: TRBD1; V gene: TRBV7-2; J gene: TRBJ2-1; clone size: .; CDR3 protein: CASSAGTGGWDEQFF; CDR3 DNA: TGTGCCAGCAGCGCAGGGACAGGGGGCTGGGATGAGCAGTTCTTC
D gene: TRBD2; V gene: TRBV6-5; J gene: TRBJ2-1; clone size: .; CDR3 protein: CASSYGGTSIYNEQFF; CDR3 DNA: TGTGCCAGCAGTTACGGGGGGACTAGCATCTACAATGAGCAGTTCTTC
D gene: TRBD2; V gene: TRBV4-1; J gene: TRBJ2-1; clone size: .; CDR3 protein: CASSQQTGGPNNEQFF; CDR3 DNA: TGCGCCAGCAGCCAACAGACGGGAGGGCCGAACAATGAGCAGTTCTTC
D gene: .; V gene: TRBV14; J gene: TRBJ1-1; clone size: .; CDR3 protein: CASSQTRIAEAFF; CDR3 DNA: TGTGCCAGCAGCCAAACTAGGATCGCTGAAGCTTTCTTT
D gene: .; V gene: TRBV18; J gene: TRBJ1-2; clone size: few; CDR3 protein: CASSTTDRYGYTF; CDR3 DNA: TGTGCCAGCTCAACAACCGACAGATATGGCTACACCTTC
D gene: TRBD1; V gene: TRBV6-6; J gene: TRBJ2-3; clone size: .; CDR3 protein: CASSPLNGQGTDTQYF; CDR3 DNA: TGTGCCAGCAGTCCGCTAAACGGACAGGGCACAGATACGCAGTATTTT
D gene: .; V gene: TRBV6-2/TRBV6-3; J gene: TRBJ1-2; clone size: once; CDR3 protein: CASSSDHLNYGYTF; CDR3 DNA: TGTGCCAGCAGTTCGGATCATCTTAACTATGGCTACACCTTC
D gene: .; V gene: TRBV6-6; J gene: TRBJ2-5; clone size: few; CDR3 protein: CASSYVPQETQYF; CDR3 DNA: TGTGCCAGCAGTTACGTACCGCAAGAGACCCAGTACTTC
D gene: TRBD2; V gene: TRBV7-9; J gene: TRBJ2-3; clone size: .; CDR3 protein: CASTSRLAGPHGTDTQYF; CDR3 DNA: TGTGCCAGCACCTCGAGACTAGCGGGACCGCACGGGACAGATACGCAGTATTTT
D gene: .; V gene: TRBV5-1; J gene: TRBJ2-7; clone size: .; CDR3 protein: CASRFQDYEQYF; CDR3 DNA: TGCGCCAGCAGATTTCAGGACTACGAGCAGTACTTC
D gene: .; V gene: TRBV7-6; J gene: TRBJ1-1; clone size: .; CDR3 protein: CASSFRPTRTEAFF; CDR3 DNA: TGTGCCAGCAGCTTTAGACCTACCCGAACTGAAGCTTTCTTT
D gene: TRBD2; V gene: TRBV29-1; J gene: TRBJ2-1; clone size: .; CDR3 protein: CSVVGLAVNNEQFF; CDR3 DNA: TGCAGCGTTGTTGGACTAGCGGTAAACAATGAGCAGTTCTTC
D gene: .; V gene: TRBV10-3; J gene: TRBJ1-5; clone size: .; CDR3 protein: CAISESRTANQPQHF; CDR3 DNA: TGTGCCATCAGTGAGTCGAGGACAGCTAATCAGCCCCAGCATTTT
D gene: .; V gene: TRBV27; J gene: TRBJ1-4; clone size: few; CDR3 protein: CASSFPGNEKLFF; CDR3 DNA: TGTGCCAGCAGTTTTCCCGGGAATGAAAAACTGTTTTTT
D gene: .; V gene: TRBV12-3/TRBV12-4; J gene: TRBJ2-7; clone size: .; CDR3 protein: CASSLAHGAPLFYEQYF; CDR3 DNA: TGTGCCAGCAGTTTAGCGCATGGGGCACCTCTTTTTTACGAGCAGTACTTC
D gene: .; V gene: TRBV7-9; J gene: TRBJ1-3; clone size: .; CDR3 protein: CASSHDRGNTIYF; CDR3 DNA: TGTGCCAGCAGCCACGACAGGGGAAACACCATATATTTT
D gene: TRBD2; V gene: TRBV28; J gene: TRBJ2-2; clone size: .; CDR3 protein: CASISGATGELFF; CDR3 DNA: TGTGCCAGCATTAGCGGGGCTACCGGGGAGCTGTTTTTT
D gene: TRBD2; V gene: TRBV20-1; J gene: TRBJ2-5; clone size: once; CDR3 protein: CSAGGTRRETQYF; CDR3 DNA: TGCAGTGCTGGTGGGACTAGACGAGAGACCCAGTACTTC
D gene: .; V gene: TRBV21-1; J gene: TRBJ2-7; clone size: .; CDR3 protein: CASSSRGDRVGYEQYF; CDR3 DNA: TGTGCCAGCAGCTCCCGAGGGGACAGAGTAGGCTACGAGCAGTACTTC
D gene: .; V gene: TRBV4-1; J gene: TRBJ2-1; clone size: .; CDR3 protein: CASSPSPGASYNEQFF; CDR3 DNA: TGCGCCAGCAGCCCAAGTCCGGGGGCGTCCTACAATGAGCAGTTCTTC
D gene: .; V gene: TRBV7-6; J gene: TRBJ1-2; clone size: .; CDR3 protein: CASSFGQPGTGNGYTF; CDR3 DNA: TGTGCCAGCAGCTTTGGTCAACCCGGGACTGGGAATGGCTACACCTTC
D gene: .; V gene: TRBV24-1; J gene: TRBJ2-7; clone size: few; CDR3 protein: CATISPGYEQYF; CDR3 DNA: TGTGCCACCATTTCGCCGGGCTACGAGCAGTACTTC
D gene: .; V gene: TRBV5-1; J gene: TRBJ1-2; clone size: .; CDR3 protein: CASSFEGLANYGYTF; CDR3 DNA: TGCGCCAGCAGCTTCGAGGGTCTGGCTAACTATGGCTACACCTTC
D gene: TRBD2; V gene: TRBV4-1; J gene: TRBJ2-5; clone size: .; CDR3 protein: CASSQEGGLETQYF; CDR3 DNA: TGCGCCAGCAGCCAAGAGGGGGGGTTGGAGACCCAGTACTTC
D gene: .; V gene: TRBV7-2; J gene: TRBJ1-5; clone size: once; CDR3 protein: CASSHPDRHLYQPQHF; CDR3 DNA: TGTGCCAGCAGCCACCCAGACAGGCACCTTTATCAGCCCCAGCATTTT
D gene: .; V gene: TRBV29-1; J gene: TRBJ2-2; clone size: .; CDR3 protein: CSVPGILNTGELFF; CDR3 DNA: TGCAGTGTACCGGGTATTTTGAACACCGGGGAGCTGTTTTTT
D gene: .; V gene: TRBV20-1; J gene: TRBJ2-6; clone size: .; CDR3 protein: CSARVALGANVLTF; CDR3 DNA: TGCAGTGCTAGAGTGGCGCTAGGGGCCAACGTCCTGACTTTC
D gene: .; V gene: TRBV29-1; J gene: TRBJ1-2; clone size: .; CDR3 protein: CSVLRAGGSYGYTF; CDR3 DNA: TGCAGCGTGTTACGGGCCGGCGGTAGCTATGGCTACACCTTC
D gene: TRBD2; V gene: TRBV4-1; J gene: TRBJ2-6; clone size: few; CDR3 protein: CASSQAQVLSGRAFGANVLTF; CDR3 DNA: TGCGCCAGCAGCCAAGCTCAGGTTCTTAGCGGGAGGGCCTTTGGGGCCAACGTCCTGACTTTC
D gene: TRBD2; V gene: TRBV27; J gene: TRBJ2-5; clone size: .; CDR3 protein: CASSLSFGGGEEQYF; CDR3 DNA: TGTGCCAGCAGTTTATCGTTCGGCGGGGGGGAAGAGCAGTACTTC
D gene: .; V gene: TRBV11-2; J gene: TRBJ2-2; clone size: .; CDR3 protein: CASINFRSGLNTGELFF; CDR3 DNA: TGTGCCAGCATAAATTTTAGGAGCGGGTTGAACACCGGGGAGCTGTTTTTT
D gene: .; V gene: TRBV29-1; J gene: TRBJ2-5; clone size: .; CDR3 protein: CSVSFGAGNEQYF; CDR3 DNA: TGCAGCGTTAGCTTCGGGGCTGGCAATGAGCAGTACTTC
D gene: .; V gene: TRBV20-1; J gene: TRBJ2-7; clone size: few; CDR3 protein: CSATGPQGSLYEQYF; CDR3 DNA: TGCAGTGCTACGGGACCCCAGGGTTCTCTTTACGAGCAGTACTTC
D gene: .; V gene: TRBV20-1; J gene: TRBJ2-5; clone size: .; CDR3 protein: CSAGSSDPNEQYF; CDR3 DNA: TGCAGTGCCGGCTCTAGCGACCCCAATGAGCAGTACTTC
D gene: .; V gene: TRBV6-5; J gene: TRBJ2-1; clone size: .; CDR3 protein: CASSHQEGAEQFF; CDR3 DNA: TGTGCCAGCAGTCACCAGGAAGGCGCTGAGCAGTTCTTC
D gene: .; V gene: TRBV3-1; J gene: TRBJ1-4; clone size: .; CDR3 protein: CASSPYRGGNEKLFF; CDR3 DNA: TGTGCCAGCAGCCCATACAGAGGTGGTAATGAAAAACTGTTTTTT
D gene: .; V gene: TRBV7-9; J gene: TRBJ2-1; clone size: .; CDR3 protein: CASLLEGSSYNEQFF; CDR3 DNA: TGTGCCAGCCTTCTAGAGGGAAGCTCCTACAATGAGCAGTTCTTC
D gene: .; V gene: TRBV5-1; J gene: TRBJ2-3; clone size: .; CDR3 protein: CASSSGWSDTQYF; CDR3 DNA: TGCGCCAGCAGCTCAGGGTGGTCGGATACGCAGTATTTT
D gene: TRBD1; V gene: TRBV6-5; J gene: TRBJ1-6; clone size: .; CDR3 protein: CASSSPTGDNSPLHF; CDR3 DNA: TGTGCCAGCAGCTCCCCGACAGGGGATAATTCACCCCTCCACTTT
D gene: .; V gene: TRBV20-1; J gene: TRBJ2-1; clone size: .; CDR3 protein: CSAPRQNNEQFF; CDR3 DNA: TGCAGTGCTCCCCGACAGAATAATGAGCAGTTCTTC
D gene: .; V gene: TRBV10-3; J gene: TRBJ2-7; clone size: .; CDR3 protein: CAIVEAGSNEQYF; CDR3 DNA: TGTGCCATCGTCGAAGCAGGGAGTAACGAGCAGTACTTC
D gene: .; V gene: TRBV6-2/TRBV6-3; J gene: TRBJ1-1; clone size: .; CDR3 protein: CASTLRGSAAFF; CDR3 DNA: TGTGCCAGCACCCTAAGGGGATCGGCAGCTTTCTTT
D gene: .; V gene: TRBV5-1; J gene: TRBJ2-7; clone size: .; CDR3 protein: CASSLATDSPYEQYF; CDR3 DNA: TGCGCCAGCAGCTTGGCCACTGATTCCCCCTACGAGCAGTACTTC
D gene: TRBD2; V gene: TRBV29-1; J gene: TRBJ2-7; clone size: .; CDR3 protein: CSVLVAGGPYEQYF; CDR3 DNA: TGCAGCGTTCTAGTAGCGGGGGGGCCCTACGAGCAGTACTTC
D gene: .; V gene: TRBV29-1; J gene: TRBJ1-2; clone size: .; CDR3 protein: CSVVEGKYGYTF; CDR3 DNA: TGCAGCGTTGTGGAGGGGAAATATGGCTACACCTTC
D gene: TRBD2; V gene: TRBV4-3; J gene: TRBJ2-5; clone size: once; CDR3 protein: CASSQGLAGDPQETQYF; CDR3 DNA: TGCGCCAGCAGCCAAGGTTTAGCGGGGGACCCCCAAGAGACCCAGTACTTC
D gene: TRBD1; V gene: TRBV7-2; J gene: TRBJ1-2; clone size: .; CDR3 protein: CASSFTPGQGYGYTF; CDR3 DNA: TGTGCCAGCAGTTTTACGCCGGGACAGGGATATGGCTACACCTTC
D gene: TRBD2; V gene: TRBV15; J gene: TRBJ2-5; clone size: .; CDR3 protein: CATSRDLGLGGTQYF; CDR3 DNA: TGTGCCACCAGCAGAGATCTAGGACTAGGAGGGACCCAGTACTTC
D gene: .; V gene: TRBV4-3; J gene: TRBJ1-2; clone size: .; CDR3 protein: CASSQGIVRDEDGYTF; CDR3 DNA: TGCGCCAGCAGCCAAGGTATTGTCAGGGACGAGGATGGCTACACCTTC
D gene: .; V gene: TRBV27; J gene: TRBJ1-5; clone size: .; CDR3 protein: CASNRSNQPQHF; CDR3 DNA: TGTGCCAGCAACCGTAGCAATCAGCCCCAGCATTTT
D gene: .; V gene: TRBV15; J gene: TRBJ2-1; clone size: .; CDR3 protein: CATSSNIGPQETQFF; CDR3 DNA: TGTGCCACCAGCAGCAATATTGGGCCACAAGAGACCCAGTTCTTC
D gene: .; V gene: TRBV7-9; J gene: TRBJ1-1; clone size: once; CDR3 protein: CASRPFDTSGTEAFF; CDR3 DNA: TGTGCCAGCAGACCGTTCGACACATCGGGCACTGAAGCTTTCTTT